This TCR beta chain stems from a study of blood T cell repertoires in COVID-19. TCRdb's copy holds only in-frame clones and misses some; the assay was immunoSEQ multiplex PCR. The table includes around 200,000 clones, about 82% detected once. Germline CDR1 SGHRS, CDR2 YFSETQ. This CDR3 spans 15 amino acids. The V and J ends lost 7 bases and 1 base, in that order; junction bases with no gene match: 4. The V and J genes are TRBV5-1 and TRBJ2-2; TRBD2 matches at 10 bases. The specimen was PBMCs or T cells enriched from blood (not recorded which). The receptor was derived from a man between 35 and 55 years old with acute COVID-19. CDR3 DNA: TGCGCCAGCTTCGCTAGCGGGGGGAACACCGGGGAGCTGTTTTTT. Residues: CASFASGGNTGELFF.